The sequence of this TCR beta chain was determined in a study of cytomegalovirus exposure and HLA in healthy donors. Clones were read by immunoSEQ multiplex PCR, and TCRdb kept only the in-frame ones, dropping some. The sample shows about 110,000 clones, 90% to 97% of them seen only once. Concerning this clone: Its antigen remains unidentified.

Points from the study as a whole: Across donors, most TCRs were seen rarely, yet some public ones were widespread.

Germline V gene lookup returns CDR1 SQVTM and CDR2 ANQGSEA. After removal of 8 bases from V and 3 bases from J, the junction contained 5 bases not matched to a gene. The CDR3 is 12 amino acids. This sequence originates from a young woman in good health and CMV-seronegative. Source material: PBMCs. The V gene is TRBV29-1, the J gene TRBJ2-7, with 9 nucleotides matching TRBD1. DNA of the CDR3: TGCAGCATCGGGACAGGGAGCTACGAGCAGTACTTC. Protein sequence: CSIGTGSYEQYF.